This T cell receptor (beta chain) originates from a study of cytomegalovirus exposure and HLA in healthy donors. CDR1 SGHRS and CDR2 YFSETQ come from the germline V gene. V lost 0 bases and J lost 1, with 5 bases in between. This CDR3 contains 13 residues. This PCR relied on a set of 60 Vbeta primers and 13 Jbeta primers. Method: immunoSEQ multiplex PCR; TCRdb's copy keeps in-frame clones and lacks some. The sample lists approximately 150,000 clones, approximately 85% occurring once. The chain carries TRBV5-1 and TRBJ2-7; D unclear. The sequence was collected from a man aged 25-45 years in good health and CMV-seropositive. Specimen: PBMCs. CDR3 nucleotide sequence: TGCGCCAGCAGCTTGGCCCCTTCCTACGAGCAGTACTTC. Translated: CASSLAPSYEQYF.